These 11 T cell receptor beta chains originate from one sample sequenced in a study of vaccination and CD4 T cells after COVID-19. The sample's treatment: roughly nine-day PBMC culture with coronavirus spike peptide pools or control peptides (ViraFEST assay). Before the COVID-19 pandemic (2011-2018), CD4+ T cells were obtained from the unexposed donor. Cultured CD4+ T-cell DNA underwent Oncomine TCR Beta short-read sequencing. TCRdb reanalysed the PCR reads using MiXCR and keeps one entry per CDR3 protein. The table records about 6,100 distinct CDR3 sequences, about 50% of them present only once. Their antigen targets remain unknown. The sample was CD4+ T cells from blood, cultured in vitro. Receptors were obtained from a human donor in good health.

The chain couples TRBV7-2 to TRBJ1-1, with D perhaps matching TRBD1 (5 bases). Germline CDR1 SGHTA, CDR2 FQGNSA. V lost 5 bases to trimming and J lost 1 base, with 14 bases between them. The CDR3 has 15 amino acids. The CDR3 region is CASSPKTGGNTEAFF. In nucleotides, the CDR3 is TGTGCCAGCAGCCCCAAAACAGGAGGGAACACTGAAGCTTTCTTT. The full variable domain, rest sourced from reference TRBV7-2 and TRBJ1-1, is GAGVSQSPSNKVTEKGKDVELRCDPISGHTALYWYRQSLGQGLEFLIYFQGNSAPDKSGLPSDRFSAERTGGSVSTLTIQRTQQEDSAVYLCASSPKTGGNTEAFFGQGTRLTVV.

The chain carries TRBV6-1 and TRBJ1-5, with D unclear. V was pared by 6 bases and J by 7 bases, with 10 bases between. Per germline, CDR1 MNHNS and CDR2 SASEGT. The CDR3 extends over 12 amino acids. CDR3 DNA sequence: TGTGCCAGCAGGACCTTGGGACAGCCCCAGCATTTT. It translates to CASRTLGQPQHF.

The J gene is TRBJ1-3, the V gene TRBV5-1, with a tentative D call TRBD1 (6 bases). CDR3 length: 14 residues. The germline gives CDR1 SGHRS, CDR2 YFSETQ. With 5 bases removed from V and 4 bases from J, the gap between germline ends came to 13 bases. The DNA for the CDR3 is TGCGCCAGCAGTTACGGACAGTGGGGAAACACCATATATTTT. Its translation: CASSYGQWGNTIYF.

This clonotype was observed a few times. This rearrangement joins TRBV19 to TRBJ1-2; D gene uncertain. This CDR3 has 13 residues. CDR1 is LNHDA and CDR2 is SQIVND in the germline V gene (reference sequence). V gave up 3 bases and J gave up 3 bases, with 8 bases separating them. The CDR3 DNA reads as TGTGCCAGTAGTATGACCGGGTACTATGGCTACACCTTC. Its protein is CASSMTGYYGYTF.

The CDR3 DNA is TGTGCCAGCAAGGTGCAATCCAACACCGGGGAGCTGTTTTTT. It codes for CASKVQSNTGELFF. The chain carries TRBV27 and TRBJ2-2; D remains ambiguous. Germline CDR1 is MNHEY and CDR2 is SMNVEV (reference sequence). Trimming shortened V by 7 bases and J by 2 bases, and 11 bases separated the two germline ends. The CDR3 consists of 14 residues.

The J gene is TRBJ2-3, the V gene TRBV20-1; D may be TRBD2 (5 bases). The CDR3 totals 13 residues. The germline V gene encodes CDR1 DFQATT and CDR2 SNEGSKA (reference sequence). The germline V and J ends were trimmed by 3 bases and 1 base, with 8 bases remaining between them. The CDR3 loop reads CSASGAGTDTQYF. In DNA, the CDR3 is TGCAGTGCTAGCGGAGCGGGCACAGATACGCAGTATTTT.

The chain has TRBV19 and TRBJ1-5, with TRBD1 matching over 7 bases. J gave up 7 bases and V 5 bases, and 14 bases lay outside the gene matches. There are 16 residues in the CDR3. The germline CDR1 and CDR2 sequences are LNHDA and SQIVND (reference sequence). CDR3 in amino acids: CASSPLSDRARQPQHF. The CDR3 coding sequence is TGTGCCAGTAGTCCGCTATCCGACAGGGCAAGGCAGCCCCAGCATTTT. The whole variable domain, filled in from reference TRBV19 and TRBJ1-5, reads DGGITQSPKYLFRKEGQNVTLSCEQNLNHDAMYWYRQDPGQGLRLIYYSQIVNDFQKGDIAEGYSVSREKKESFPLTVTSAQKNPTAFYLCASSPLSDRARQPQHFGDGTRLSIL.

This clonotype was counted a few times. The chain employs TRBV6-1 and TRBJ1-5; weak D call: TRBD1 (5 bases). The V and J ends lost 7 bases and 0 bases respectively, with 13 bases between them. The germline CDR1 and CDR2 sequences are MNHNS and SASEGT. The length of the CDR3 is 15 residues. The CDR3 DNA is TGTGCCAGCACTAGGGACGGGTATAGCAATCAGCCCCAGCATTTT. Its protein product is CASTRDGYSNQPQHF.

This chain joins TRBV6-1 and TRBJ1-5; D remains unclear. This CDR3 is 16 amino acids long. Deletions cut 0 bases from V and 9 bases from J, with 18 bases between. Germline loops: CDR1 MNHNS, CDR2 SASEGT. CDR3 DNA: TGTGCCAGCAGTGAAGCCGGGCCATTCGGCCATCGGCCCCAGCATTTT. It codes for CASSEAGPFGHRPQHF.

CDR3 sequence reads: CSASSLAGPKSKQYF. The CDR3 DNA reads TGCAGTGCTAGCTCTCTAGCGGGGCCCAAGAGTAAGCAGTACTTC. The V gene is TRBV20-1, the J gene TRBJ2-7, with TRBD2 matching 9 bases. The CDR3 has 15 residues. The V and J ends lost 3 bases and 8 bases, in that order; junction bases with no gene match: 14. Germline V gene data show CDR1 as DFQATT and CDR2 as SNEGSKA (reference sequence).

The J gene is TRBJ2-7, the V gene TRBV2, with a possible D match to TRBD1 (6 bases). V was clipped by 7 bases and J by 7 bases, with 23 bases between them. There are 15 residues in the CDR3. Per the germline V gene, CDR1 is SNHLY and CDR2 is FYNNEI. Here the CDR3 DNA reads TGTGCCAGCACCCAGGTGGGGGCCGGGGTTAGAGAGCAGTACTTC. Its protein product is CASTQVGAGVREQYF.